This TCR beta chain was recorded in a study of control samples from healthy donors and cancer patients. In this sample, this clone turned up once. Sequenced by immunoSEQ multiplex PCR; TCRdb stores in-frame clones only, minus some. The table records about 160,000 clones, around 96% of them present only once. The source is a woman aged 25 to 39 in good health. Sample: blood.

The CDR3 sequence: CASSLHRGGAGELFF. DNA for the CDR3: TGTGCCAGCAGTCTACACAGGGGTGGCGCCGGGGAGCTGTTTTTT. This chain links TRBV9 with TRBJ2-2; 7 nucleotides agree with TRBD1. This CDR3 has 15 residues. Germline trimming cut 5 bases from V and 6 bases from J; bases unmatched to any gene: 10. Germline V lookup: CDR1 SGDLS, CDR2 YYNGEE.